These 7 T cell receptor beta chains originate from one sample sequenced in a study of CD8+CD57+ T cells in acquired aplastic anemia. Genomic DNA, the template, was used for profiling of the TCR beta VDJ and CDR3. Using its own MiXCR run on the reads, TCRdb lists one record per CDR3 protein. The repertoire holds 150,000 to 200,000 distinct CDR3 sequences, roughly 47% seen once, with approximately 1% in the top ten. The sample taken for sequencing was sorted CD4+, CD8+, or CD8+CD57+ T cells (not recorded which) from PBMCs. These receptor sequences come from a human donor in good health.

Ten or more counts support this clonotype. CDR3: CAIQLGTSNTYEQYF. In DNA form, the CDR3 reads TGTGCCATCCAGTTAGGTACTAGCAATACCTACGAGCAGTACTTC. The chain couples TRBV10-3 to TRBJ2-7, with D perhaps TRBD2 (6 bases). The germline V gene encodes CDR1 ENHRY and CDR2 SYGVKD. V gave up 8 bases and J gave up 2 bases, with 19 bases separating them. The CDR3 is 15 residues long.

About this clonotype itself: Being one base from a much bigger clone, this may be a read error. The chain has TRBV9 and TRBJ2-1, with D possibly TRBD1 on 5 matching bases. Germline CDR1 and CDR2: SGDLS and YYNGEE. The CDR3 runs to 17 residues. This chain's CDR3 is CASSVETHDSSYNQQFF. The CDR3 DNA reads as TGTGCCAGCAGCGTCGAGACCCACGACAGCTCCTACAATCAGCAGTTCTTC.

The chain joins TRBV10-1 to TRBJ1-2, with D uncertain. There are 15 residues in the CDR3. CDR1 WNHNN and CDR2 SYGVQD come from the germline V gene (reference sequence). The V end was cut by 0 bases, the J end by 0 bases, with 8 bases between. The CDR3 here is CASSESFQPNYGYTF. In DNA, the CDR3 is TGCGCCAGCAGTGAGTCCTTCCAGCCTAACTATGGCTACACCTTC.

The count of this clonotype is one. This sequence may be a read error, since a much larger clone differs from it by one base. The chain carries TRBV5-1 and TRBJ1-3; a possible D gene is TRBD1 (6 bases). CDR1 SGHRS and CDR2 YFSETQ come from the germline V gene. CDR3 size: 15 residues. In DNA form, the CDR3 reads TGCGCCAGCAGCTTGGCCCCACAGGGAGGAAACACCATGTATTTT. This translates into CASSLAPQGGNTMYF.

This CDR3 is CASSLGAGRTSNQPQHF. CDR3 in DNA: TGTGCCAGCAGTTTAGGAGCGGGCAGGACGAGCAATCAGCCCCAGCATTTT. The rearrangement links TRBV12-3 or TRBV12-4 to TRBJ1-5; D unclear. CDR3 length: 17 amino acids. With 1 base removed from V and 1 base from J, the gap between germline ends came to 14 bases.

The V gene is TRBV10-3, the J gene TRBJ1-5; TRBD1 matches at 8 bases. Germline values: CDR1 ENHRY, CDR2 SYGVKD. This CDR3 has 15 residues. Trimming cost V 7 bases and J 1 base; bases outside gene matches: 6. DNA of the CDR3: TGTGCCATCAAAGGACAGGGCGGGAGCAATCAGCCCCAGCATTTT. Protein product: CAIKGQGGSNQPQHF.

The chain combines TRBV7-2 with TRBJ2-7; D ambiguous. Germline assignment: CDR1 SGHTA and CDR2 FQGNSA. This CDR3 region has 15 residues. Trimming left V 4 bases short and J 2 bases short, with 15 bases between. CDR3 sequence: CASSYHMKSTYEQYF. For the CDR3, the DNA is TGTGCCAGCAGCTATCACATGAAGTCAACCTACGAGCAGTACTTC.